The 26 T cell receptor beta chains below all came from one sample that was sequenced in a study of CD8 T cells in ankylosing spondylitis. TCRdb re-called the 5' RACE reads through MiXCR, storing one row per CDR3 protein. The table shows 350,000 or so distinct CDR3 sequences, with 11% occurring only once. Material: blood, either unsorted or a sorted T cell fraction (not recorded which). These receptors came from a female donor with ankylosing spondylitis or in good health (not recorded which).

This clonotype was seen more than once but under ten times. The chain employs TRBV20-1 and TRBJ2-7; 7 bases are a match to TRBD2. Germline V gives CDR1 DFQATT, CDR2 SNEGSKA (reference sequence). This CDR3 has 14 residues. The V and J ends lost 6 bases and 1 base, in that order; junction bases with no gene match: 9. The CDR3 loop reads CSANIAGPSYEQYF. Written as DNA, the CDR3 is TGCAGTGCAAACATAGCGGGCCCGTCCTACGAGCAGTACTTC.

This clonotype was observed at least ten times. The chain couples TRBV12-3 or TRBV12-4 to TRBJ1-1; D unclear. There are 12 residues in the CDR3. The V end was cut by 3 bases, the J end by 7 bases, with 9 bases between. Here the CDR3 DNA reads TGTGCCAGCAGTTTCCCCTTGGGTGAAGCTTTCTTT. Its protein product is CASSFPLGEAFF.

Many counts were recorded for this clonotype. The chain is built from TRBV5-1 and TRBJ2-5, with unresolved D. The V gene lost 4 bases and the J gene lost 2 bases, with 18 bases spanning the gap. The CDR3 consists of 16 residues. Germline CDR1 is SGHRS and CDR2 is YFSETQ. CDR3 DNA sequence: TGCGCCAGCAGCCCTCAAGCGCAAAGGATACAAGAGACCCAGTACTTC. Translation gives CASSPQAQRIQETQYF.

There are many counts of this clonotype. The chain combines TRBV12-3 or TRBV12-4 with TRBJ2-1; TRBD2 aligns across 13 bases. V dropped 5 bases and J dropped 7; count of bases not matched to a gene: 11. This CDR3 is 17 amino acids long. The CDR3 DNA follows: TGTGCCAGCAGTCCAGGGCAGACTAGCGGGGGGACTAATGAGCAGTTCTTC. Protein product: CASSPGQTSGGTNEQFF.

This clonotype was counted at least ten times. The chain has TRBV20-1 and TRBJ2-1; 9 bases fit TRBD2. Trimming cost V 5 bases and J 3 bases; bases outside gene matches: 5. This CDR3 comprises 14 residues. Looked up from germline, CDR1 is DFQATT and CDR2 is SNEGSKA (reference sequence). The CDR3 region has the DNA TGCAGTGCTGATAGCGGGGGAAACTACAATGAGCAGTTCTTC. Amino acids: CSADSGGNYNEQFF.

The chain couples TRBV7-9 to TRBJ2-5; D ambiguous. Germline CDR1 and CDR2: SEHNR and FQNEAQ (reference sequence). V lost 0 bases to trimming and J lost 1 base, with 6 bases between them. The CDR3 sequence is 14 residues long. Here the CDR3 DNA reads TGTGCCAGCAGCTTAGCCGGGTTCCAAGAGACCCAGTACTTC. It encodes CASSLAGFQETQYF.

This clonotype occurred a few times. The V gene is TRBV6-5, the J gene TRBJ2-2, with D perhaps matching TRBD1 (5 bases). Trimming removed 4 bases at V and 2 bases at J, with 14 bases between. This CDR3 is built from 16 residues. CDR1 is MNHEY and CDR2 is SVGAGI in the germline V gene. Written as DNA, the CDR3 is TGTGCCAGCAGTTTCCTCACGACAGCTAACACCGGGGAGCTGTTTTTT. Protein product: CASSFLTTANTGELFF.

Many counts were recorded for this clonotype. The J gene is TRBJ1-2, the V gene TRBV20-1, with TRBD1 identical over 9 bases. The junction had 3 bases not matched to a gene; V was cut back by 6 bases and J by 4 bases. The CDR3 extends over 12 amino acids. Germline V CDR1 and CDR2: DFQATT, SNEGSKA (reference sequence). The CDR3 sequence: CSAQGAGYGYTF. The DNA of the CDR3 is TGCAGTGCACAGGGGGCAGGCTATGGCTACACCTTC.

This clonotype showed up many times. The CDR3 DNA sequence: TGCAGCGGATGGACAGTTAGGACCTACGAGCAGTACTTC. Protein: CSGWTVRTYEQYF. The V gene is TRBV29-1, the J gene TRBJ2-7, with a possible D match to TRBD1 (6 bases). The V gene lost 7 bases and the J gene lost 2 bases, with 15 bases spanning the gap. Germline V gives CDR1 SQVTM, CDR2 ANQGSEA. The CDR3 covers 13 residues.

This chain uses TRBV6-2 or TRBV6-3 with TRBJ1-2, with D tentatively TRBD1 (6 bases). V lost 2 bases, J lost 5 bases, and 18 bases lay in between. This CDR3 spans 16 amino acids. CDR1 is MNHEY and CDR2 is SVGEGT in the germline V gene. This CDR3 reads CASSYQISGTPYGYTF. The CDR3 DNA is TGTGCCAGCAGTTACCAAATTTCAGGGACACCGTATGGCTACACCTTC.

The CDR3 DNA follows: TGCAGTGCTAGAGATCGTTGGGACAGTGCTTATGGCTACACCTTC. Translated, it gives CSARDRWDSAYGYTF. The chain joins TRBV20-1 to TRBJ1-2; 7 bases map to TRBD1. The CDR3 totals 15 residues. Germline lookup yields CDR1 DFQATT and CDR2 SNEGSKA (reference sequence). V trimming: 0 bases; J trimming: 5 bases; junction bases outside the gene matches: 9.

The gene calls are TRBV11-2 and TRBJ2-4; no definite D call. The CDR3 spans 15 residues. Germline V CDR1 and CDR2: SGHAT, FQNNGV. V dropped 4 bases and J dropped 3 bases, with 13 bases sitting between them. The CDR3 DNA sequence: TGTGCCAGCAGCTCCGGGCCCCCGGGCAAAAACATTCAGTACTTC. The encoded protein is CASSSGPPGKNIQYF. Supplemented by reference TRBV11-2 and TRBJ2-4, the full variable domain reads EAGVAQSPRYKIIEKRQSVAFWCNPISGHATLYWYQQILGQGPKLLIQFQNNGVVDDSQLPKDRFSAERLKGVDSTLKIQPAKLEDSAVYLCASSSGPPGKNIQYFGAGTRLSVL.

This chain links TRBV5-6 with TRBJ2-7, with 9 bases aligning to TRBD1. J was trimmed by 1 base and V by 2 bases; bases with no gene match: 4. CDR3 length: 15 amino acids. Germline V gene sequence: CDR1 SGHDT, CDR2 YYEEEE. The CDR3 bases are TGTGCCAGCAGCTTCAGGGGGACAGGGTCCTACGAGCAGTACTTC. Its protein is CASSFRGTGSYEQYF.

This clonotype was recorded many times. The CDR3 nucleotides are TGTGCCAGCAGTTACTCGGGCCAGGGATTCTTCTACGAGCAGTACTTC. This gives the protein CASSYSGQGFFYEQYF. This chain uses TRBV6-5 with TRBJ2-7, with D possibly being TRBD1 (5 bases). The V end was cut by 0 bases, the J end by 3 bases, with 15 bases between. The CDR3 covers 16 residues. CDR1 is MNHEY and CDR2 is SVGAGI in the germline V gene.

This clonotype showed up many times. The CDR3 nucleotides read TGCGCCAGCAGCTTGACCGGGACTAGCCGCGATGAGCAGTTCTTC. Amino acid sequence: CASSLTGTSRDEQFF. This sequence joins TRBV5-1 and TRBJ2-1; TRBD2 matches at 9 bases. J lost 8 bases, V lost 1 base, and 7 bases had no gene match. CDR3 size: 15 residues. CDR1 and CDR2 from the germline V gene are SGHRS and YFSETQ.

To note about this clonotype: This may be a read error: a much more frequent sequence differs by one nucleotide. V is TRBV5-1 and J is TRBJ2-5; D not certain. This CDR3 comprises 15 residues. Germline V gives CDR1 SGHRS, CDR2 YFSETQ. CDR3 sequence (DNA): TGCACCAGCAGCTTGGTACAGAACTCCAAAGAGACCCAGTACTTC. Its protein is CTSSLVQNSKETQYF.

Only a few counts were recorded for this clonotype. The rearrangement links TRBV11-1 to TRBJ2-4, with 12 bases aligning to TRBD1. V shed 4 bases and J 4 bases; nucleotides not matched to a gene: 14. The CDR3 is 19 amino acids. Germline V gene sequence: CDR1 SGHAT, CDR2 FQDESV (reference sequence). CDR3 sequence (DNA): TGTGCCAGCAGCTCTCGGGACCTCCGGGACAGGGGGCAGAAAAACATTCAGTACTTC. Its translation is CASSSRDLRDRGQKNIQYF.

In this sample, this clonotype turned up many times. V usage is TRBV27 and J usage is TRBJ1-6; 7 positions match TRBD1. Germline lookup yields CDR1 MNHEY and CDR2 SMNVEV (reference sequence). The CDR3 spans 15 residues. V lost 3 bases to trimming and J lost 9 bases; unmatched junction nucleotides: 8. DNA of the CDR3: TGTGCCAGCAGTTTGCGACAGGGAATCAGTTCACCCCTCCACTTT. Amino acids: CASSLRQGISSPLHF.

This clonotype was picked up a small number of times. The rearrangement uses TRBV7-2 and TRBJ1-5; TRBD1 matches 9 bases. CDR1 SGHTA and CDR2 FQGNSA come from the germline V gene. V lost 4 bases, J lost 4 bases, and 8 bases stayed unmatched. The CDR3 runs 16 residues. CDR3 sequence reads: CASSSRGTGLNQPQHF. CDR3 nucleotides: TGTGCCAGCAGCTCGCGCGGGACAGGGCTGAATCAGCCCCAGCATTTT.

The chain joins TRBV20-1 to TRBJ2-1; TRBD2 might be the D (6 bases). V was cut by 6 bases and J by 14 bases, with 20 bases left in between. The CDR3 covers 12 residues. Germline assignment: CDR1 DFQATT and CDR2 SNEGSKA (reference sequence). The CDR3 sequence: CSAFSPGTVEFF. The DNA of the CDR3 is TGCAGTGCCTTTTCACCTGGGACTGTGGAGTTCTTC.

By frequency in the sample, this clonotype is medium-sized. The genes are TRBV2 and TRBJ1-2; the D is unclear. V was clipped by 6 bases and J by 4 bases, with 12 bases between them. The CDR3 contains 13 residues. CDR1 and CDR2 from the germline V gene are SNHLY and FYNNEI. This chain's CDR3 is CASRDAPSYGYTF. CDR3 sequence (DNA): TGTGCCAGCAGGGACGCACCCAGCTATGGCTACACCTTC.

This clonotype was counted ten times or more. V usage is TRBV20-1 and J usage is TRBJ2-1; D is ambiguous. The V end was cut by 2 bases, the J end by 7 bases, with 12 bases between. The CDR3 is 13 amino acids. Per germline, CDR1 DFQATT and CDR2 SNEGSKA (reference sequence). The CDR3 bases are TGCAGTGCTAGATGGCCAGAATTGAATGAGCAGTTCTTC. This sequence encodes CSARWPELNEQFF.

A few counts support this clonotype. CDR3 DNA sequence: TGTGCCAGCTCCGAAACAGGGGGTACTCAGCCCCAGCATTTT. This codes for CASSETGGTQPQHF. This rearrangement joins TRBV18 to TRBJ1-5; 8 bases line up with TRBD1. The ends lost 6 bases at V and 6 bases at J; junction bases unmatched: 7. The CDR3 sequence is 14 residues long. The germline V gene encodes CDR1 KGHSH and CDR2 LQKENI.

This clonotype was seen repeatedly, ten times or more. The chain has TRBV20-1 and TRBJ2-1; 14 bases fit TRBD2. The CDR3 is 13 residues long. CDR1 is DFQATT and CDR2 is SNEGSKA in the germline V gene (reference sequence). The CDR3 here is CTLTSGRENEQFF. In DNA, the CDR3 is TGCACCTTGACTAGCGGGAGGGAGAATGAGCAGTTCTTC.

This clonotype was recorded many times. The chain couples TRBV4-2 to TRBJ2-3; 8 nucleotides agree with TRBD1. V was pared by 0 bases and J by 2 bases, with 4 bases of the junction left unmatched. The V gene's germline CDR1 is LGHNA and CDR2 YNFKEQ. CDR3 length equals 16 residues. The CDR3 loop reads CASSQDQGAVTDTQYF. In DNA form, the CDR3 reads TGTGCCAGCAGCCAAGATCAGGGGGCAGTCACAGATACGCAGTATTTT.

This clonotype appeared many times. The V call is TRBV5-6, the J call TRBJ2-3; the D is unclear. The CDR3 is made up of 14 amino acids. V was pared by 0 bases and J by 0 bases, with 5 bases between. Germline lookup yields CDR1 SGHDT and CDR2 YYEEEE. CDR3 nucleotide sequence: TGTGCCAGCAGCTTGGTCCATAGCACAGATACGCAGTATTTT. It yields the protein CASSLVHSTDTQYF.